A selection of T cell receptor beta chains follows, all from one sample in a study of response to subunit inactivated influenza vaccine. From the RT-PCR reads, TCRdb called clonotypes with MiXCR, one entry per CDR3 protein. The profile covers hundreds of thousands of distinct CDR3 sequences, with 10% to 15% appearing a single time and roughly 14% taken by the ten largest. The material sequenced was PBMCs from blood, taken about 6 weeks after vaccination. Every receptor here comes from a man aged 50-59 years who received an inactivated influenza vaccine. Each CDR3 is given with its conserved first and last residue. The order of the fields is CDR3 length, V gene, CDR3 protein.

length: 12; V: TRBV20-1; CDR3: CSAGTGRTEAFF
length: 18; V: TRBV7-8; CDR3: CASSSGRDGVEVVQPQHF
length: 16; V: TRBV5-1; CDR3: CASSMRTSGITDTQYF
length: 13; V: TRBV20-1; CDR3: CSAPSPDRNEQFF
length: 13; V: TRBV4-3; CDR3: CASSQARNTEAFF
length: 15; V: TRBV18; CDR3: CASSPPSGGGTEAFF
length: 18; V: TRBV3-1; CDR3: CASSQSGASGSGDHEQFF
length: 15; V: TRBV7-3; CDR3: CASSASGLSTDTQYF
length: 15; V: TRBV29-1; CDR3: CSVDGRGRYQETQYF
length: 16; V: TRBV6-2/TRBV6-3; CDR3: CASKQGEGVGNQPQHF
length: 12; V: TRBV20-1; CDR3: CSAQSDLYEQYF
length: 15; V: TRBV7-9; CDR3: CASSSGRDSYNEQFF
length: 12; V: TRBV6-5; CDR3: CATWAIYNEQFF
length: 15; V: TRBV12-3/TRBV12-4; CDR3: CASSFVTGSYNEQFF
length: 13; V: TRBV11-2; CDR3: CASSPGQSGELFF
length: 11; V: TRBV12-3/TRBV12-4; CDR3: CASSIINTIYF
length: 14; V: TRBV7-2; CDR3: CASSLSQKPYEQYF
length: 14; V: TRBV7-8; CDR3: CASRRRTPYNEQFF
length: 13; V: TRBV20-1; CDR3: CSARGRDHQPQHF
length: 17; V: TRBV11-2; CDR3: CASSRMGFWTGENIQYF
length: 16; V: TRBV5-1; CDR3: CASSVYYSENTGELFF
length: 13; V: TRBV7-9; CDR3: CASSSLAEETQYF
length: 15; V: TRBV28; CDR3: CASRPGTSGNYEEYF
length: 16; V: TRBV12-3/TRBV12-4; CDR3: CASSTYGDRGLGELFF
length: 17; V: TRBV28; CDR3: CASSMLGLAGSTDTQYF
length: 15; V: TRBV6-2/TRBV6-3; CDR3: CASSERGAITDTQYF
length: 14; V: TRBV5-1; CDR3: CASSFGSAGEEQFF
length: 14; V: TRBV12-3/TRBV12-4; CDR3: CASSTLAGGAVWFF
length: 17; V: TRBV6-5; CDR3: CASSYQGQPALNSPLHF
length: 13; V: TRBV7-9; CDR3: CASSQNSYNEQFF
length: 15; V: TRBV3-1; CDR3: CASSQGQSHNSPLHF
length: 16; V: TRBV15; CDR3: CATSRDRGQGRNTQYF
length: 16; V: TRBV9; CDR3: CASSVGTGAGVYEQYF
length: 11; V: TRBV7-9; CDR3: CASSSLETQYF
length: 15; V: TRBV18; CDR3: CASSPKWGTQETQYF
length: 14; V: TRBV6-2/TRBV6-3; CDR3: CASSSSGAYTEAFF
length: 14; V: TRBV14; CDR3: CASSLAPGSNEQFF
length: 14; V: TRBV5-8; CDR3: CASSFGGYSYEQYF
length: 15; V: TRBV5-1; CDR3: CASSPRQILTDTQYF
length: 12; V: TRBV10-3; CDR3: CAISPNLDEQFF